This passage covers 19 T cell receptor beta chains from one sample sequenced in a study of T cells in Graves' hyperthyroidism and ophthalmopathy. What was amplified from RNA transcripts were TCR beta CDR3 regions. First-round RT-PCR targeting the TCR CDR3 was performed with the HTBI primer set. TCRdb re-called the multiplex PCR reads through MiXCR, storing one row per CDR3 protein. The data show under 400,000 distinct CDR3 sequences, over 12% seen once. The sample taken for sequencing was blood. The receptors were gathered from a woman in her sixties or seventies with Graves' ophthalmopathy.

This clonotype was found a few times. V and J are TRBV20-1 and TRBJ2-1, with a tentative D call TRBD2 (6 bases). The length of the CDR3 is 14 residues. Trimming took off 3 bases at V and 7 bases at J, with 16 bases between the two ends. The V gene's germline CDR1 is DFQATT and CDR2 SNEGSKA (reference sequence). As DNA, the CDR3 is TGCAGTGCTAGCAATTTAGGGACTCCAAATGAGCAGTTCTTC. Translating gives CSASNLGTPNEQFF.

Ten or more counts support this clonotype. The chain employs TRBV6-1 and TRBJ2-1, with 7 bases identical to TRBD1. The CDR3 spans 14 residues. J lost 8 bases, V lost 6 bases, and 10 bases had no gene match. Germline V gene sequence: CDR1 MNHNS, CDR2 SASEGT. The CDR3 spells CASSQRQGGDEQFF. The CDR3 DNA follows: TGTGCCAGCAGCCAGAGACAGGGTGGGGATGAGCAGTTCTTC.

In DNA, the CDR3 is TGTGCCAGCAGTTACTCGAACCTCCCGGGGGGGGGCATTTACGAGCAGTACTTC. This codes for CASSYSNLPGGGIYEQYF. The rearrangement links TRBV6-2 or TRBV6-3 to TRBJ2-7; TRBD2 matches 8 bases. V lost 0 bases and J lost 4; bases outside the gene matches: 14. CDR1 and CDR2 (germline): MNHEY, SVGEGT. The CDR3 extends over 18 amino acids.

The chain couples TRBV5-1 to TRBJ1-1, with D hard to call. The CDR3 runs 14 residues. The V and J ends lost 5 bases and 0 bases respectively, with 11 bases between them. In germline, CDR1 is SGHRS, CDR2 YFSETQ. In DNA, the CDR3 is TGCGCCAGCAGTTATTATAGCCTGAACACTGAAGCTTTCTTT. Translating it yields CASSYYSLNTEAFF.

This clonotype was counted many times. V and J are TRBV12-3 or TRBV12-4 and TRBJ2-5; D possibly corresponds to TRBD1 (6 bases). This CDR3 has 14 residues. The V end lost 1 base, the J end lost 2 bases, and 8 bases lay between the germline ends. This CDR3 reads CASSLGTGQETQYF. CDR3 DNA sequence: TGTGCCAGCAGTTTAGGTACAGGGCAAGAGACCCAGTACTTC.

As regards this clonotype: A much larger clone lies a single base off, so this may be a read error. V usage is TRBV6-2 or TRBV6-3 and J usage is TRBJ2-7; the match to TRBD1 covers 8 bases. The last part of the DNA fits TRBJ2-1 better; the J call may be wrong. Germline values: CDR1 MNHEY, CDR2 SVGEGT. The CDR3 is 16 amino acids. The CDR3 sequence is CASSLLSTGASYEQFF. CDR3 in DNA: TGTGCCAGCAGTCTCCTCTCGACAGGGGCCTCCTACGAGCAGTTCTTC.

The chain couples TRBV5-1 to TRBJ2-7; 11 nucleotides match TRBD1. Germline trimming cut 6 bases from V and 1 base from J; bases unmatched to any gene: 3. The CDR3 runs to 14 residues. Looked up from germline, CDR1 is SGHRS and CDR2 is YFSETQ. In nucleotides, the CDR3 is TGCGCCAGCACCGGGACAGGGGGTTCCTACGAGCAGTACTTC. Translated: CASTGTGGSYEQYF.

This clonotype was seen repeatedly, ten times or more. The chain recombines TRBV12-3 or TRBV12-4 with TRBJ2-1; TRBD1 is a possible D gene (6 bases). The length of the CDR3 is 18 residues. The ends were cut back, 1 base at V and 7 bases at J, with 23 bases in the middle. The CDR3, as DNA: TGTGCCAGCAGTTTAGTCGCCGGTCCCGGACGGCAGGGGAATGAGCAGTTCTTC. This encodes CASSLVAGPGRQGNEQFF.

The gene calls are TRBV19 and TRBJ1-5; 8 bases agree with TRBD1. This CDR3 has 15 residues. Germline V gene sequence: CDR1 LNHDA, CDR2 SQIVND (reference sequence). V gave up 10 bases and J gave up 9 bases; unmatched junction bases: 17. The CDR3 is CATGPGTGPSWPQHF. The CDR3 nucleotides are TGTGCCACCGGTCCCGGGACAGGCCCCTCTTGGCCCCAGCATTTT.

This clonotype has only a few counts. The rearrangement links TRBV29-1 to TRBJ1-2; no reliable D call. V was pared by 3 bases and J by 8 bases, with 16 bases between. There are 13 residues in the CDR3. CDR1 and CDR2 from the germline V gene are SQVTM and ANQGSEA. DNA for the CDR3: TGCAGCGTTGAGGCCCACGACCTCAGCGGCTACACCTTC. Translating gives CSVEAHDLSGYTF.

This chain joins TRBV4-1 and TRBJ2-7, with 9 nucleotides matching TRBD1. Germline V gene sequence: CDR1 MGHRA, CDR2 YSYEKL. The ends lost 4 bases at V and 2 bases at J; junction bases unmatched: 9. This CDR3 is 16 amino acids long. DNA of the CDR3: TGCGCCAGCAGCCTAGTGCAGGGACAGGGCCCCTACGAGCAGTACTTC. This sequence encodes CASSLVQGQGPYEQYF.

The chain carries TRBV5-4 and TRBJ2-4, with unresolved D. The CDR3 is 13 amino acids. Germline V gene sequence: CDR1 SGHNT, CDR2 YYREEE (reference sequence). V was trimmed by 4 bases and J by 9 bases, leaving 14 bases between them. The CDR3 region is CASSEPRMGIQYF. In nucleotides, the CDR3 is TGTGCCAGCAGCGAGCCCAGGATGGGCATTCAGTACTTC.

The chain uses TRBV30 and TRBJ2-7; D gene ambiguous. The V end was cut by 2 bases, the J end by 3 bases, with 11 bases between. The CDR3 length is 13 residues. Germline assignment: CDR1 GTSNPN and CDR2 SVGIG (reference sequence). CDR3 amino acids: CAWSTGNYYEQYF. CDR3 coding DNA: TGTGCCTGGAGTACTGGAAATTACTACGAGCAGTACTTC.

Worth noting for this clonotype: This could be a read error, since a much larger clone is one nucleotide away. This chain connects TRBV20-1 to TRBJ2-1; D is perhaps TRBD2 (5 bases). Germline CDR1 and CDR2: DFQATT and SNEGSKA (reference sequence). The CDR3 consists of 14 residues. The V end lost 5 bases, the J end lost 0 bases, and 11 bases lay between the germline ends. CDR3 DNA: TGCAGTGCTGACACTAGATACTCCTACAATGAGCAGTTCTTC. Its translation: CSADTRYSYNEQFF.

The chain combines TRBV20-1 with TRBJ1-5, with 7 bases lining up with TRBD1. After removal of 6 bases from V and 0 bases from J, the junction contained 14 bases not matched to a gene. This CDR3 has 17 amino acids. Germline-derived CDR1 and CDR2 are DFQATT and SNEGSKA (reference sequence). CDR3 protein: CSANRGGSYYSNQPQHF. The CDR3 nucleotides read TGCAGTGCAAACAGGGGCGGAAGCTATTATAGCAATCAGCCCCAGCATTTT.

V and J are TRBV20-1 and TRBJ1-1, with D perhaps TRBD1 (6 bases). The germline gives CDR1 DFQATT, CDR2 SNEGSKA (reference sequence). The CDR3 totals 16 residues. Trimming took 6 bases from V and 0 from J, leaving 20 bases between them. The CDR3 nucleotides read TGCAGTGCCACCGTAGGGGGGACCGGGATGAACACTGAAGCTTTCTTT. Amino acids: CSATVGGTGMNTEAFF.

Ten or more counts support this clonotype. The chain carries TRBV30 and TRBJ1-1; a possible D gene is TRBD1 (6 bases). This CDR3 comprises 15 residues. V lost 5 bases to trimming and J lost 3 bases, with 19 bases between them. Germline V gives CDR1 GTSNPN, CDR2 SVGIG (reference sequence). The CDR3 bases are TGTGCCTGGCTCCTAATAATACCAGGGGACACTGAAGCTTTCTTT. Its protein is CAWLLIIPGDTEAFF.

This clonotype was detected only a few times. The V gene is TRBV27, the J gene TRBJ1-2; TRBD1 matches at 11 bases. With V trimmed by 4 bases and J by 4 bases, 5 bases remained unmatched. The CDR3 loop spans 15 amino acids. CDR1 and CDR2 (germline): MNHEY, SMNVEV (reference sequence). The CDR3 here is CASSSGQGAGYGYTF. CDR3 DNA sequence: TGTGCCAGCAGTTCCGGACAGGGGGCAGGCTATGGCTACACCTTC.

At least ten counts were recorded for this clonotype. V is TRBV2 and J is TRBJ2-5; 7 nucleotides match TRBD1. V dropped 6 bases and J dropped 2; count of bases not matched to a gene: 6. From germline, CDR1 is SNHLY and CDR2 FYNNEI. The CDR3 consists of 14 residues. This chain's CDR3 is CASSYGTVQETQYF. CDR3 nucleotide sequence: TGTGCCAGCAGCTACGGGACAGTTCAAGAGACCCAGTACTTC. Together with reference TRBV2 and TRBJ2-5, the CDR3 gives the full variable domain: EPEVTQTPSHQVTQMGQEVILRCVPISNHLYFYWYRQILGQKVEFLVSFYNNEISEKSEIFDDQFSVERPDGSNFTLKIRSTKLEDSAMYFCASSYGTVQETQYFGPGTRLLVL.